The text below deals with one T cell receptor beta chain. The sample holds a few counts of this clonotype. Its antigen is not yet known. No base quality values were provided; no much bigger clone lies one nucleotide off. The data belong to a study of CD8 T cells in ankylosing spondylitis (dated by TCRdb to about 2017). For the wider study: To find TCR variants linked to disease, the study profiled T cell receptor beta repertoires in ankylosing spondylitis patients and healthy donors. The full study cohort was made up of approximately 24 ankylosing spondylitis patients and about a hundred healthy donors. Samples of peripheral blood were taken, and for ankylosing spondylitis patients, synovial fluid was collected as well.

Results the study describes overall, beyond this receptor: The disease-linked clones were reported as significantly enriched in matched synovial fluid samples from ankylosing spondylitis patients. Blood from ankylosing spondylitis patients appeared to be characterized by a TCR beta motif composed of under 10 highly homologous amino acid variants. Some of the motif variants had been reported before in the synovial fluid and blood of reactive arthritis patients, a finding that suggests common disease-initiation mechanisms. The disease-linked clones showed a CD8+ phenotype and occurred at relatively low frequencies in peripheral blood.

The run used an Illumina HiSeq 2500. Quantitative 5'-RACE with molecular barcodes was the method used to prepare the TCR beta libraries. For the original study's pipeline: A new computational method based on a probabilistic model of VDJ rearrangement was used to identify disease-linked TCR variants. The public reads were run again by TCRdb, first through fastp at Q25 and then through MiXCR, and only productive beta chains were kept. One record per CDR3 amino acid sequence lists the most common genes and DNA. The V and J calls and clone size are TCRdb's, not the authors'. The sample table holds about 540,000 distinct CDR3 sequences, of which 10% to 15% were seen once. Nearly 7% of the sample is in the top ten clones. V and J lose 3 bases and 4 bases, and a span of 10 bases separates them. Per the germline V gene (reference sequence), DFQATT is the CDR1 and SNEGSKA is the CDR2. Spanning cysteine to phenylalanine, the CDR3 consists of 13 amino acids. The read is trimmed to its CDR3 DNA, 39 bases read in frame from base 1.

Input material: blood, either unsorted or a sorted T cell fraction (not recorded which). The source of this sequence is a male donor with ankylosing spondylitis. The chain is assembled from TRBV20-1 and TRBJ1-5; TRBD1 is a weak D gene call, 5 bases matching. This receptor has the CDR3 CSASDRGNQPQHF. The nucleotides read TGCAGTGCTAGTGATAGGGGAAATCAGCCCCAGCATTTT.